Listed below are T cell receptor beta chains from one sample, sequenced in a study of T cells in Graves' hyperthyroidism and ophthalmopathy. TCRdb called the multiplex PCR reads again in MiXCR, with one record for every CDR3 protein. The table lists hundreds of thousands of distinct CDR3 sequences, over 12% of them singletons. The sequenced sample consisted of blood. These receptors originate from a man aged 50 to 59 with Graves' ophthalmopathy. The CDR3 runs from the conserved cysteine through the conserved F or W. A D gene is named only where the DNA matches it firmly. Some rows mark clone size as missing; the rest say once, few, many or name a class of expanded clone.

J	D	V	size	DNA	CDR3
TRBJ2-3	TRBD2	TRBV2	.	TGTGCCAGCAGCCTCCGGACTAGCGGTCCAGATACGCAGTATTTT	CASSLRTSGPDTQYF
TRBJ2-2	.	TRBV12-3/TRBV12-4	many	TGTGCCAGCAGTTTTAGTCCCGAGGTCACCGGGGAGCTGTTTTTT	CASSFSPEVTGELFF
TRBJ2-2	.	TRBV9	.	TGTGCCAGCAGCGAACTAGCCGGGGGCACCGGGGAGCTGTTTTTT	CASSELAGGTGELFF
TRBJ2-1	.	TRBV9	few	TGTGCCAGCAGCGTTACTTCCCTCACGATTAAGAATGAGCAGTTCTTC	CASSVTSLTIKNEQFF
TRBJ1-4	.	TRBV28	few	TGTGCCAGCAGGTTACAGGGTCCAACTAATGAAAAACTGTTTTTT	CASRLQGPTNEKLFF
TRBJ2-5	TRBD2	TRBV7-2	many	TGTGCCAGCAGCTTAGGCGGGAGCGGCGAGACCCAGTACTTC	CASSLGGSGETQYF
TRBJ1-3	.	TRBV7-9	.	TGTGCCAGCAGCTTACAGGGAGGTGGAAACACCATATATTTT	CASSLQGGGNTIYF
TRBJ2-5	TRBD1	TRBV28	.	TGTGCCAGCAGTGGAACCGGGACAGGGTGGCAAGAGACCCAGTACTTC	CASSGTGTGWQETQYF
TRBJ1-2	TRBD1	TRBV30	many	TGTGCCTGGAGGGAACAGGGGGCTAACTATGGCTACACCTTC	CAWREQGANYGYTF
TRBJ2-7	.	TRBV5-1	many	TGCGCCAGCAGCTTGGGCGGGACCGGATTCTCCTACGAGCAGTACTTC	CASSLGGTGFSYEQYF
TRBJ2-7	TRBD2	TRBV5-1	.	TGCGCCAGCAGCTTGGAGGGCGGGAGGGCAGGCGAGCAGTACTTC	CASSLEGGRAGEQYF
TRBJ1-5	.	TRBV19	.	TGTGCCAGTAGTCCAACCATAGGGAACCAGCCCCAGCATTTT	CASSPTIGNQPQHF
TRBJ2-5	.	TRBV12-3/TRBV12-4	many	TGTGCCAGCAGCCGTAAGACAGCCGCTGAGACCCAGTACTTC	CASSRKTAAETQYF
TRBJ1-5	TRBD1	TRBV12-3/TRBV12-4	many	TGTGCCAGCAGTTCGACAGGGCCGCAGCCCCAGCATTTT	CASSSTGPQPQHF
TRBJ2-5	.	TRBV18	many	TGTGCCAGCTCACCACCGTCAGGGTACCAAGAGACCCAGTACTTC	CASSPPSGYQETQYF
TRBJ2-7	.	TRBV7-2	.	TGTGCCAGCAGCTTAGGGACGAGTGGTCGAAGCTCCTACGAGCAGTACTTC	CASSLGTSGRSSYEQYF
TRBJ2-7	.	TRBV30	many	TGTGCCTGGCGGGGTAACTCCTACGAGCAGTACTTC	CAWRGNSYEQYF
TRBJ1-1	.	TRBV18	many	TGTGCCAGCTCACCACCGGTTAACACTGAAGCTTTCTTT	CASSPPVNTEAFF
TRBJ2-1	TRBD2	TRBV6-1	many	TGTGCCAGCAGTGCTTTAGCGGGAGGATCCTACAATGAGCAGTTCTTC	CASSALAGGSYNEQFF
TRBJ2-5	.	TRBV12-3/TRBV12-4	many	TGTGCCAGCAGTTTAGGGGGACGGATTAAGGTACAAGAGACCCAGTACTTC	CASSLGGRIKVQETQYF
TRBJ2-7	.	TRBV10-3	many	TGTGCCATCAGTTTGTCGCTGGAGGAGGATAGCTACGAAGAGCAGTACTTC	CAISLSLEEDSYEEQYF
TRBJ2-5	.	TRBV7-9	many	TGTGCCAGCAGCTCAATGTCTGCTAGACTCCAAGAGACCCAGTACTTC	CASSSMSARLQETQYF
TRBJ2-2	.	TRBV2	.	TGTGCCAGCAGTGAACAGTCTGCGAACACCGGGGAGCTGCTTTTT	CASSEQSANTGELLF
TRBJ2-5	TRBD1	TRBV20-1	.	TGCAGTGCTAAACGGGACAGGCGGGAGACCCAGTACTTC	CSAKRDRRETQYF
TRBJ2-7	TRBD1	TRBV29-1	many	TGCAGCGTTGAATGGACAGGGGACTACGAGCAGTACTTC	CSVEWTGDYEQYF
TRBJ1-5	.	TRBV28	many	TGTGCCAGCAGCCTTCCTCGGGGCACTCAGCCCCAGCATTTT	CASSLPRGTQPQHF
TRBJ1-2	TRBD1	TRBV2	many	TGTGCCAGCAGTGAGGGACAGCGCTATGGCTACACCTTC	CASSEGQRYGYTF
TRBJ2-5	.	TRBV29-1	.	TGCAGCGTTGAGACTAGTCAAGAGACCCAGTACTTC	CSVETSQETQYF
TRBJ2-3	TRBD2	TRBV7-2	few	TGTGCCAGCAGCTTCCGGATCCTAGCGGGAGAGGGCACAGATACGCAGTATTTT	CASSFRILAGEGTDTQYF
TRBJ1-6	TRBD1	TRBV5-1	many	TGCGCCAGCAGCCGAAATGGAGGACAGGTTGACTCACCCCTCCACTTT	CASSRNGGQVDSPLHF
TRBJ2-3	.	TRBV24-1	few	TGTGCCACCAGTGATTTAGTAGATACGCAGTATTTT	CATSDLVDTQYF
TRBJ2-7	.	TRBV12-3/TRBV12-4	.	TGTGCCAGCACCCCGACAGGCATGTCCTACGAGCAGTACTTC	CASTPTGMSYEQYF
TRBJ2-7	.	TRBV7-9	few	TGTGCCAGCAGCCGGACGGAGATGGGTGAGCAGTACTTC	CASSRTEMGEQYF
TRBJ2-5	TRBD2	TRBV10-2	.	TGCACCAGCACCTATGGCGGGAGTAATACCCAGTACTTC	CTSTYGGSNTQYF
TRBJ2-1	TRBD2	TRBV4-1	.	TGCGCCAGCAGCCAAGACGGCAGGACTAGCGGCTTCTACAATGAGCAGTTCTTC	CASSQDGRTSGFYNEQFF
TRBJ2-7	TRBD1	TRBV28	many	TGTGCCAGCAGTGCTGGACAGGGGAGGCTCTACGAGCAGTACTTC	CASSAGQGRLYEQYF
TRBJ1-1	.	TRBV12-3/TRBV12-4	.	TGTGCCGGCAGTGCTCTCTCGGGACGGGGGGCAACCGAAGCTTTCTTT	CAGSALSGRGATEAFF
TRBJ2-7	TRBD2	TRBV24-1	many	TGTGCCACCAGTGACGCTAGCGGGAGGGCCTTCGAGCAGTACTTC	CATSDASGRAFEQYF
TRBJ2-7	.	TRBV10-3	many	TGTGCCATCAGTGAGTCGGTACTGGGCGACTACGAGCAGTACTTC	CAISESVLGDYEQYF
TRBJ2-5	TRBD2	TRBV5-1	.	TGCGCCAGCAGCCGGGGTAGCGGGAGCGAGACCCAGTACTTC	CASSRGSGSETQYF
TRBJ2-2	.	TRBV6-2/TRBV6-3	many	TGTGCCAGCAGATCCCGAGGTACCGGGGAGCTGTTTTTT	CASRSRGTGELFF
TRBJ2-7	.	TRBV7-8	many	TGTGCCAGCAGCTTCCGCGGGACCCGATTCTACGAGCAGTACTTC	CASSFRGTRFYEQYF
TRBJ2-1	.	TRBV14	.	TGTGCCAGCAGCCAATTTCTCTTCGGGAGCTCCTACAATGAGCAGTTCTTC	CASSQFLFGSSYNEQFF
TRBJ2-5	TRBD1	TRBV29-1	few	TGCAGCGTTGAAGACCCGACAGGGGTAGAGACCCAGTACTTC	CSVEDPTGVETQYF
TRBJ2-1	TRBD2	TRBV20-1	many	TGCAGTGCTAGCGGGAGGTCCTACAATGAGCAGTTCTTC	CSASGRSYNEQFF
TRBJ1-4	TRBD1	TRBV5-6	few	TGTGCCAGCAGCCAACAGGGGATCGCAACTAATGAAAAACTGTTTTTT	CASSQQGIATNEKLFF
TRBJ1-1	.	TRBV2	many	TGTGCCAGCAGTGAAGAATGGGGGGCTTGGGAAGCTTTCTTT	CASSEEWGAWEAFF
TRBJ1-1	TRBD1	TRBV30	many	TGTGCCTGGAATAGACAGGGGGTAGGCACTGAAGCTTTCTTT	CAWNRQGVGTEAFF
TRBJ2-3	TRBD2	TRBV7-9	.	TGTGCCAGCAGCACCCAGCGGGAGGGCCGGGCAGATACGCAGTATTTT	CASSTQREGRADTQYF
TRBJ1-5	.	TRBV12-3/TRBV12-4	.	TGTGCCAGCAGAGATCCGAATCAGCCCCAGCATTTT	CASRDPNQPQHF
TRBJ2-7	TRBD2	TRBV7-2	.	TGTGCCAGCAGCTTAGCGGGACTAGCGGATGTTTACGTACAGTACTTC	CASSLAGLADVYVQYF
TRBJ2-7	TRBD2	TRBV3-1	many	TGTGCCAGCAGCCGACATGCTACTAGCGGGTGGTACGAGCAGTACTTC	CASSRHATSGWYEQYF